Sequencing of this T cell receptor (beta chain) was carried out in a study of early T cells in non-severe SARS-CoV-2 infection. Study information: The study sequenced bulk RNA from unsorted whole blood, with chains unpaired.

TCRdb itself ran the 5' RACE reads through MiXCR, one entry per CDR3 protein. The sample yields over 50,000 distinct CDR3 sequences, approximately 11% seen once. Study conclusions and caveats: VDJdb matching favored anti-spike CD8 responses, missing private and CD4 specificities.

V dropped 7 bases and J dropped 6 bases, with 13 bases sitting between them. Germline lookup yields CDR1 SNHLY and CDR2 FYNNEI. The CDR3 spans 13 residues. This clonotype has a handful of counts. The antigen is unknown. The clonotype was recovered from an adult who was a healthcare worker with PCR-confirmed SARS-CoV-2 infection or an uninfected control (not recorded which). The sample comprised whole blood. V usage is TRBV2 and J usage is TRBJ2-1; D is undetermined. CDR3 DNA: TGTGCCAGCAAGGAGCCATATTCCAATGAGCAGTTCTTC. It yields the protein CASKEPYSNEQFF.